This is a list of T cell receptor beta chains from one sample in a study of identical twins. TCRdb ran MiXCR on the 5' RACE reads and lists one entry per CDR3 protein. The table lists some 690,000 distinct CDR3 sequences, 20% to 25% of them singletons. The same sample was also used in a study of T cells expressing NK-cell markers.

Sequenced: PBMCs. Receptor source: a young woman in good health. The CDR3 runs from the conserved cysteine through the conserved F or W. Fields, in order: D gene, J gene, V gene, CDR3 protein. A D gene is named only where the DNA matches it firmly.

- | TRBJ1-3 | TRBV6-5 | CASSLGLSGNTVYF
- | TRBJ1-5 | TRBV7-9 | CASSLANSNQPQHF
- | TRBJ2-3 | TRBV21-1 | CASSKEREGTDTQYF
- | TRBJ1-5 | TRBV7-2 | CASSAVGGDQPQHF
- | TRBJ2-3 | TRBV4-3 | CASSQGLGRADTQYF
- | TRBJ2-1 | TRBV7-9 | CASSFPPGKNEQFF
- | TRBJ2-5 | TRBV27 | CASSRSEQVTQYF
TRBD2 | TRBJ2-7 | TRBV20-1 | CSARTTSRVDEQYF
- | TRBJ2-2 | TRBV7-9 | CASSDRLLGELFF
TRBD2 | TRBJ2-1 | TRBV6-1 | CASSQSGRRDEQFF
TRBD2 | TRBJ2-5 | TRBV6-1 | CASSDTSGGLETQYF
- | TRBJ2-1 | TRBV25-1 | CASSGGTKVKQFF
TRBD2 | TRBJ2-1 | TRBV20-1 | CSARTSGGVNEQFF
- | TRBJ2-5 | TRBV10-3 | CAISGGRATQETQYF
- | TRBJ1-1 | TRBV29-1 | CSGLTENTEAFF
TRBD1 | TRBJ2-1 | TRBV11-2 | CASSPPLGQAIYNEQFF
TRBD2 | TRBJ2-1 | TRBV7-8 | CASSLGLTSGRAEQFF
TRBD1 | TRBJ2-2 | TRBV6-1 | CASKRGQGGGDTGELFF
- | TRBJ2-7 | TRBV5-1 | CASSLGQASDEQYF
- | TRBJ2-7 | TRBV7-8 | CASSHDRFSNEQYF
TRBD1 | TRBJ2-7 | TRBV29-1 | CSVARQGDYEQYF
- | TRBJ2-1 | TRBV6-2/TRBV6-3 | CASRTLLEQFF
- | TRBJ2-1 | TRBV20-1 | CSAINSRRFNEQFF
TRBD2 | TRBJ2-1 | TRBV5-6 | CASIFRGASGNQQFF
TRBD2 | TRBJ2-1 | TRBV12-3/TRBV12-4 | CASNQRLAGVRDEQFF
- | TRBJ2-7 | TRBV12-3/TRBV12-4 | CASSGGLSTYEQYF
- | TRBJ1-1 | TRBV2 | CASVGGYTEAFF
- | TRBJ2-1 | TRBV6-1 | CASSTLGAGYNEQFF
TRBD1 | TRBJ2-4 | TRBV20-1 | CSARQGEVKNIQYF
- | TRBJ2-3 | TRBV9 | CASSVDGGQSDTQYF
- | TRBJ1-2 | TRBV14 | CASSLTVAYGYTF
- | TRBJ2-1 | TRBV5-5 | CASSRDGSFSYNEQFF
- | TRBJ1-2 | TRBV12-3/TRBV12-4 | CASAQTAGAFGYTF
- | TRBJ1-1 | TRBV5-5 | CASSLVSRSTEAFF
TRBD2 | TRBJ2-2 | TRBV10-2 | CASSEGASGFTGELFF
TRBD2 | TRBJ2-1 | TRBV5-5 | CASSTHPSGSYNEQFF
- | TRBJ2-2 | TRBV5-1 | CASKTGNSGELFF
TRBD1 | TRBJ1-5 | TRBV20-1 | CSAREPSGGWQPQHF
TRBD2 | TRBJ2-1 | TRBV3-1 | CASGHSLAGGVEQFF
TRBD2 | TRBJ2-7 | TRBV7-6 | CASSLYLAGEQYF
- | TRBJ2-6 | TRBV5-1 | CASSFIGGANVLTF
- | TRBJ2-3 | TRBV18 | CASSPGHPSTDTQYF